One and the same sample provided the 12 T cell receptor beta chains below, sequenced in a study of persistence of HIV-infected CD4 T cells. Sequencing used immunoSEQ version 4 in survey mode. Some clones are missing from TCRdb's copy, which holds only in-frame ones; the method was immunoSEQ multiplex PCR. This sample has about 33,000 clones, with 82% found just once. These receptors have no identified antigens. Stimulation used approximately 10 ug/mL lysate from CMV-infected fibroblasts. Sorted nonresponding memory CD4+ T cells were CD40L-negative, CD69-negative, CD45RO-high. Specimen: CD4+ T cells sorted from PBMCs after roughly 20-hour stimulation, collected from a patient who received antiretroviral therapy. The origin of the receptors is an adult man with HIV who was CMV-seropositive.

This chain joins TRBV5-1 and TRBJ1-1, with 7 bases fitting TRBD1. Germline V gene data show CDR1 as SGHRS and CDR2 as YFSETQ. V shed 4 bases, J shed 3 bases, and the junction held 9 bases outside the gene matches. The CDR3 has 15 amino acids. This chain's CDR3 is CASSGVQGQYTEAFF. The CDR3 DNA follows: TGCGCCAGCAGCGGCGTTCAGGGACAGTACACTGAAGCTTTCTTT.

The V and J genes are TRBV18 and TRBJ1-2; TRBD1 is a possible D gene (5 bases). The CDR3 sequence is 15 residues long. V was clipped by 0 bases and J by 0 bases, with 8 bases between them. Germline CDR1 is KGHSH and CDR2 is LQKENI. The CDR3 here is CASSPPTGANYGYTF. CDR3 nucleotide sequence: TGTGCCAGCTCACCACCAACAGGAGCTAACTATGGCTACACCTTC.

CDR3 sequence (DNA): TGTGCCAGCAGCTTTGGACTAGCGGGGGCGACTGGCGAAAAGACCCAGTACTTC. It yields the protein CASSFGLAGATGEKTQYF. The chain is built from TRBV7-2 and TRBJ2-5; 13 bases are a match to TRBD2. Germline CDR1 SGHTA, CDR2 FQGNSA. The length of the CDR3 is 18 residues. The V segment lost 3 bases and the J segment 6 bases; nucleotides outside the gene matches: 13.

The rearrangement joins TRBV2 to TRBJ2-5; weak D call: TRBD2 (7 bases). V dropped 7 bases and J dropped 5 bases, with 20 bases sitting between them. The CDR3 has 15 amino acids. Germline-derived CDR1 and CDR2 are SNHLY and FYNNEI. CDR3 nucleotides: TGTGCCAGCACTCAGGGGAGGGATGCTTATGAGACCCAGTACTTC. It specifies CASTQGRDAYETQYF.

The chain recombines TRBV4-3 with TRBJ1-6; no definite D call. Between the trimmed V and J ends, which lost 0 bases and 7 bases, there was a span of 10 bases. The CDR3 length is 15 residues. Germline V lookup: CDR1 LGHNA, CDR2 YSLEER. The CDR3, as DNA: TGCGCCAGCAGCCAAGACTGGGGTGGGAATTCACCCCTCCACTTT. Amino acid sequence: CASSQDWGGNSPLHF.

This clone was seen a few times. This chain uses TRBV12-5 with TRBJ2-2, with TRBD2 matching over 8 bases. The CDR3 consists of 18 residues. Losses at the gene ends were 6 bases for V and 0 bases for J; bases not matched to a gene: 12. Per germline, CDR1 LGHNT and CDR2 FRNRAP. CDR3 sequence: CASGLRPRGGANTGELFF. In DNA form, the CDR3 reads TGTGCTAGTGGGCTCAGACCCCGGGGGGGAGCGAACACCGGGGAGCTGTTTTTT. The variable domain in full, with the rest retrieved from reference TRBV12-5 and TRBJ2-2, is DARVTQTPRHKVTEMGQEVTMRCQPILGHNTVFWYRQTMMQGLELLAYFRNRAPLDDSGMPKDRFSAEMPDATLATLKIQPSEPRDSAVYFCASGLRPRGGANTGELFFGEGSRLTVL.

J is TRBJ1-5 and V is TRBV6-4; TRBD1 might be the D (5 bases). Germline V gene lookup returns CDR1 MRHNA and CDR2 SNTAGT. The V end was cut by 9 bases, the J end by 0 bases, with 18 bases between. The CDR3 has 16 residues. The DNA of the CDR3 is TGTGCCAGGAGCAGGCAGTCCAGGGTTAGCAATCAGCCCCAGCATTTT. This gives the protein CARSRQSRVSNQPQHF.

The genes are TRBV9 and TRBJ2-7; D possibly uses TRBD1 or TRBD2 (5 bases each). CDR1 SGDLS and CDR2 YYNGEE come from the germline V gene. The V and J ends lost 4 bases and 1 base respectively, with 15 bases between them. CDR3 length: 15 residues. CDR3 amino acids: CASSPSGRASYEQYF. CDR3 sequence (DNA): TGTGCCAGCAGCCCGTCGGGGCGAGCTTCCTACGAGCAGTACTTC.

The genes are TRBV19 and TRBJ2-5, with 9 nucleotides matching TRBD1. This CDR3 is 17 amino acids long. The V segment lost 1 base and the J segment 7 bases; nucleotides outside the gene matches: 13. Germline V gene lookup returns CDR1 LNHDA and CDR2 SQIVND (reference sequence). Written as DNA, the CDR3 is TGTGCCAGTAGTATAGGAAGGGGACAGGGTCGAGTGTGGACCCAGTACTTC. Protein sequence: CASSIGRGQGRVWTQYF.

The CDR3 sequence is CASSEAGGGGINQPQHF. CDR3 bases: TGTGCCAGCAGTGAAGCTGGAGGAGGTGGTATCAATCAGCCCCAGCATTTT. The chain carries TRBV6-1 and TRBJ1-5; D is uncertain. The ends were cut back, 0 bases at V and 3 bases at J, with 15 bases in the middle. This CDR3 is built from 17 residues. Germline V gene sequence: CDR1 MNHNS, CDR2 SASEGT.

This clone was seen more than once but under ten times. V usage is TRBV7-9 and J usage is TRBJ1-3; D ambiguous. With 4 bases removed from V and 0 bases from J, the gap between germline ends came to 10 bases. The germline V gene has CDR1 SEHNR and CDR2 FQNEAQ (reference sequence). The CDR3 spans 15 residues. Here the CDR3 DNA reads TGTGCCAGCAGCTCCCAGATGGTCTCTGGAAACACCATATATTTT. This translates into CASSSQMVSGNTIYF.

The genes are TRBV19 and TRBJ1-2, with D uncertain. In germline, CDR1 is LNHDA, CDR2 SQIVND (reference sequence). The CDR3 consists of 15 residues. V was shortened by 5 bases and J by 3 bases, with 16 bases between the two germline ends. CDR3: CASSYSTASDYGYTF. CDR3 nucleotides: TGTGCCAGTAGTTACAGCACAGCCTCGGACTATGGCTACACCTTC.